A selection of T cell receptor beta chains follows, all from one sample in a study of PD-1 blockade in mismatch repair-deficient tumors. TCRdb keeps only in-frame clones here, not all; method: immunoSEQ multiplex PCR. The profile shows approximately 15,000 clones, 75% to 85% of them singletons. Specimen: PBMCs, collected less than 15 weeks after starting pembrolizumab. These TCRs come from an adult with mismatch repair-deficient cancer. Both conserved end residues are part of each CDR3. A D gene is named only where the DNA matches it firmly. The listing skips clone size in some rows; elsewhere it reads once, few, many or a size class.

TRBD2	TRBJ2-5	TRBV7-9	.	CASRGLAGGPWQETQYF	TGTGCCAGCAGAGGACTAGCGGGAGGGCCTTGGCAAGAGACCCAGTACTTC
.	TRBJ1-1	TRBV7-8	.	CASSLGPLGSTEAFF	TGTGCCAGCAGCTTAGGGCCCCTAGGGAGCACTGAAGCTTTCTTT
.	TRBJ1-5	TRBV6-1	medium-sized	CASSEGSGNQPQHF	TGTGCCAGCAGTGAAGGTAGTGGCAATCAGCCCCAGCATTTT
.	TRBJ2-6	TRBV30	.	CAWNRGGGGANVLTF	TGTGCCTGGAACAGGGGGGGAGGTGGGGCCAACGTCCTGACTTTC
TRBD2	TRBJ2-2	TRBV5-4	.	CASSSSGINTGELFF	TGTGCCAGCAGCTCTAGCGGGATCAACACCGGGGAGCTGTTTTTT
.	TRBJ1-2	TRBV11-2	once	CASSSRLHPNYGYTF	TGTGCCAGCAGTTCCCGACTCCATCCTAACTATGGCTACACCTTC
TRBD1	TRBJ1-2	TRBV7-8	.	CASSPSDRGPGYTF	TGTGCCAGCAGCCCGTCGGACAGGGGGCCTGGCTACACCTTC
TRBD1	TRBJ1-2	TRBV27	.	CASSSGTGNYGYTF	TGTGCCAGCAGTTCCGGGACAGGGAACTATGGCTACACCTTC
.	TRBJ1-1	TRBV11-2	.	CASSLVRVNTEAFF	TGTGCCAGCAGCTTAGTACGGGTGAACACTGAAGCTTTCTTT
.	TRBJ2-1	TRBV6-1	.	CASRETGINEQFF	TGTGCCAGCAGAGAGACTGGTATCAATGAGCAGTTCTTC
.	TRBJ2-2	TRBV5-1	.	CASSLPGTGELFF	TGCGCCAGCAGCTTGCCAGGCACCGGGGAGCTGTTTTTT
TRBD1	TRBJ2-7	TRBV19	.	CASSIRTGGAYEQYF	TGTGCCAGTAGTATCCGGACAGGGGGGGCCTACGAGCAGTACTTC
TRBD2	TRBJ2-1	TRBV30	.	CAWKSRLAGGRNEQFF	TGTGCCTGGAAAAGCCGACTAGCGGGAGGGCGGAATGAGCAGTTCTTC
TRBD1	TRBJ1-1	TRBV9	.	CASSETGGRSTEAFF	TGTGCCAGCAGCGAAACAGGGGGTCGGAGCACTGAAGCTTTCTTT
.	TRBJ2-7	TRBV2	.	CASSRNRESYEQYF	TGTGCCAGCAGCCGCAACAGGGAATCCTACGAGCAGTACTTC
TRBD1	TRBJ2-7	TRBV6-6	.	CASSYRATGVEQYF	TGTGCCAGCAGTTACCGGGCGACAGGGGTCGAGCAGTACTTC
.	TRBJ2-7	TRBV9	once	CASSPRGDSYEQYF	TGTGCCAGCTCTCCGCGCGGAGACTCCTACGAGCAGTACTTC
TRBD1	TRBJ2-1	TRBV5-1	.	CASSLGRTGYEGEQFF	TGCGCCAGCAGCTTGGGAAGGACAGGGTACGAGGGAGAGCAGTTCTTC
.	TRBJ1-2	TRBV5-1	once	CASDTNYGYTF	TGCGCCAGCGACACTAACTATGGCTACACCTTC
TRBD1	TRBJ1-3	TRBV7-9	.	CASSFRTGRSSGNTIYF	TGTGCCAGCAGCTTTAGGACAGGGAGGAGCTCTGGAAACACCATATATTTT
TRBD1	TRBJ1-5	TRBV7-3	.	CASSLWDRDDQPQHF	TGTGCCAGCAGCTTATGGGACAGGGACGATCAGCCCCAGCATTTT
.	TRBJ1-2	TRBV19	.	CASSPDRNGYGYTF	TGTGCCAGTAGTCCCGACAGAAACGGGTATGGCTACACCTTC
TRBD1	TRBJ2-7	TRBV4-2	.	CASSQDGGTGGYEQYF	TGTGCCAGCAGCCAAGATGGGGGGACAGGGGGTTACGAGCAGTACTTC
TRBD1	TRBJ1-1	TRBV10-3	.	CAISESSRDRGPHMNTEAFF	TGTGCCATCAGTGAGTCGTCCCGGGACAGGGGTCCGCACATGAACACTGAAGCTTTCTTT